This T cell receptor (beta chain) was identified during a study of cytomegalovirus exposure and HLA in healthy donors (dated by TCRdb to the late 2010s). Regarding the study in general: In an earlier analysis of some 550 of the donors, around 300 Gb of sequence data and 95 million to 130 million unique TCR beta sequences from some 170 million T cells were reported. An early release that covered roughly 600 HLA-typed donors contained around 330 gigabases of sequencing data and 80 million or so unique TCR sequences. Of the roughly 430 genotyped donors, 81% fell in the genetic ancestry cluster associated with self-reported Caucasian donors. The study was designed to test whether signatures of past pathogen exposure could be identified by cataloging public T cell receptors. The study used immunosequencing to profile the T cell repertoires of several hundred subjects and linked those repertoires to cytomegalovirus serostatus. In addition to the first cohort of around 670 subjects, a separate validation cohort of 120 different subjects was used. High-throughput TCR immunosequencing, statistical association of individual TCRs with disease status, and machine learning were combined to predict cytomegalovirus infection status. To study patterns of TCR occurrence, a later analysis re-analyzed previously published TCR beta repertoires from around 670 donors and added high-resolution HLA genotyping. Rather than using new phenotypic data, the later analysis identified candidate immune exposures from TCR beta sequences and from how often those sequences occurred across donors. In an earlier analysis of roughly 540 of the donors, high-throughput TCR beta sequencing was used to judge whether each TCR beta V gene segment behaved as functional or pseudogenic. Donor age, sex, ethnicity and CMV serostatus were compiled together with the repertoire data. A later genetic analysis took genome-wide SNP genotypes for about three fifths of the roughly 670 donors and used that subset as a discovery cohort. All discovery cohort repertoires had been generated using a single sequencing platform. Class I and class II HLA loci were covered by the typing at four-digit resolution. Typing coverage differed by locus: A, B, C, DRB1 and DQB1 were typed in about 620-640 donors, DQA1 in approximately 520, DPA1 in over 600, and DPB1 in roughly 450. Roughly 5 DR-DQ haplotypes were treated as single units for association and clustering because of strong linkage in the cohort. Across 398 genotyped donors of the cohort, an average of approximately 240,000 unique TCR beta nucleotide sequences per donor were sequenced, and 15% to 20% of those sequences were non-productive. The investigation overall reported the following: A later analysis found that TCR association rates varied across HLA loci, with DRB1 alleles showing the most associated TCRs and HLA-C alleles the fewest. In a later genetic analysis, fewer N-insertions in productive TCRs were reported among donors in an Asian-associated ancestry cluster than the 666-donor mean. Presence/absence analyses assumed roughly uniform sequencing depth across donors, an assumption that may not hold. In a later analysis, several top co-occurrence clusters were reported to appear linked to parvovirus B19, influenza, CMV and Epstein-Barr virus. In an earlier analysis of around 500 of the donors, most TCR beta V segments appeared in productive rearrangements about 87% or about 30% of the time, broadly matching IMGT annotations. The authors suggested that the approach could potentially be extended to other disease states and immunological phenotypes. In this cohort, only TCR beta chains were sequenced, and detectable features were limited by the absence of alpha or paired-chain data. The sequencing pipeline was judged likely to have produced a cluster of highly shared sequence variants as a technical artifact. In a later analysis, HLA-associated TCR beta chains showed more clonal expansion and lower generation probabilities than non-associated chains that were equally common. In a later genetic analysis, a missense DCLRE1C variant was associated with V-gene and J-gene trimming of TCR beta chains, and the association was replicated in an independent cohort. Most TCR sequences were seen in very few donors, while some public TCRs were found in many individuals. In vitro tests confirmed that a few of the cytomegalovirus-associated TCR beta chains recognize cytomegalovirus antigens. In a later analysis, most CMV-associated TCR beta chains were found to appear HLA-restricted, with HLA associations seemingly driven largely by CMV exposure. HLA typing was unavailable for some donors at each locus, so association tests used only the typed subset. In both the original and validation cohorts, the classifier was reported to diagnose cytomegalovirus status with high specificity and sensitivity. The study listed around 160 TCR beta chains as associated with cytomegalovirus. A further reported finding was that TCR beta sequences accurately predicted the HLA-A and HLA-B alleles for most subjects in the first cohort. Specific HLA alleles were associated with roughly 17,000 TCR beta sequences at a false discovery rate of 0.05 in a later analysis. For the cohort, immune exposure information was limited to CMV serostatus. Some IMGT-functional V segments, including TRBV6-2 and TRBV6-3, could not be distinguished by the 87-base-pair reads and were therefore excluded. About 17 rarely observed V segments, including chromosome 9 orphons, were excluded from the earlier analysis of approximately 600 of the donors because counts were too low. Assigning TCR associations to individual alleles was difficult when HLA alleles, especially DR and DQ, strongly co-occurred. Linkage disequilibrium might explain the correlated functional status among segregating V segments, but an unknown experimental factor could not be ruled out.

The cohort comprised some 730 healthy bone marrow donors. All cohort members were sampled while nominally healthy, although unrecorded immune exposures were likely present. The donor tested CMV seronegative and was one of the 352 seronegative cohort members. Every donor gave a peripheral blood sample, and the peripheral blood mononuclear cells from that sample were used for TCR beta sequencing. Genomic DNA was extracted from the blood cell samples with the Qiagen DNeasy Blood Extraction Kit. Libraries were prepared through the immunoSEQ multiplex PCR assay. For the multiplex PCR, a mixture combining 60 forward primers for TCR Vbeta segments and 13 reverse primers for TCR Jbeta segments was used. Amplification of the CDR3 region of rearranged TCR beta genes was performed with a multiplex PCR assay on genomic DNA. Amplified TCR beta libraries were sequenced as 87-base-pair reads on the Illumina HiSeq System. Under the source paper's analysis protocol: A later analysis tallied some 79 million unique TCR beta chains across the 650 to 750 repertoires, and about 10 million of those chains were shared by two or more donors. Raw reads were error-corrected and collapsed into unique sequences by a nearest-neighbor algorithm in which closely related sequences were merged to remove PCR and sequencing errors. V, D and J gene segments were assigned by aligning CDR3 sequences to IMGT reference sequences. For a sequence to be retained, at least a six-nucleotide match to both a V gene segment and a J gene segment was required. Rearrangements were classified as productive when the CDR3 lacked stop codons and remained in frame with V and J, and all other rearrangements were classified as non-productive. CDR3 was defined by IMGT convention, running from the second conserved V-encoded cysteine to the conserved J-encoded phenylalanine. The earlier analysis of 550 to 650 of the donors excluded any sequence lacking an unambiguous match to a single V gene segment. In an earlier analysis of several hundred of the donors, V segments were called functional above 56.7% productive rearrangements and were called segregating when the between-donor standard deviation exceeded 5%. A statistical classification framework was built to diagnose cytomegalovirus status from the catalog of TCR beta chain sequences. In a later analysis, V and J genes were assigned by comparing TCR nucleotide sequences against IMGT/GENE-DB human TR gene sequences. In a later analysis, CDR3 sequences and most-parsimonious VDJ recombination scenarios were assigned using the TCRdist pipeline. In a later analysis, every TCR beta chain was defined by the combination of its CDR3 amino acid sequence and its V-gene family, and reads without a unique V-gene family were dropped. To address suspected cross-contamination and a sequencing artifact, a later analysis removed approximately 600 highly shared, low-generation-probability nucleotide sequences. In a later analysis, a clonal expansion index for each public chain was calculated from normalized within-repertoire ranks of inferred template counts. Generation probabilities in a later analysis came from a VDJ recombination model fitted to out-of-frame rearrangements, and those results were checked against IGoR. Hypergeometric tests were used in a later analysis to score TCR-TCR, TCR-HLA and TCR-CMV co-occurrence, with a repertoire-size bias correction applied to the TCR pairs. False discovery rates were estimated in a later analysis by permuting HLA or CMV assignments 20 times. In a later analysis, co-occurring TCRs were grouped using DBSCAN, and TCRdist sequence similarity was added for clustering within HLA-allele-positive subsets. For co-occurrence clustering, repertoires with fewer than 30,000 or more than 120,000 public chains were excluded, along with a handful of repertoires with anomalous nucleotide sharing. What TCRdb holds here is the immuneACCESS table cut down to in-frame rearrangements. Part of the clones is not present; checked against another copy, under half of the missing clones reflect an unresolved V gene, and the others are unexplained. V and J calls plus clone size are reproduced from that table; the DNA served to infer D and trimming. The sample profile shows roughly 190,000 clones; approximately 80% of them were found once. The ten most abundant clones make up about 2.6% of the sample.

There are a few counts of this clone. This clone's antigen is unknown. No base qualities exist here, and no much larger clone lies one base off it. Taken from the germline V gene (reference sequence), the CDR1 and CDR2 loops are MNHEY and SMNVEV. V is reduced by 5 bases and J by 0 bases, leaving a spacing of 11 bases between them. Reading from cysteine to phenylalanine, the CDR3 counts 16 amino acids. Only the CDR3 DNA stays, 48 bases, in frame from base 1. The receptor's source is a female donor in good health and CMV-seronegative. The sequence is built from TRBV27 and TRBJ2-6; D gene: possibly TRBD2, on 5 matching bases. Sequenced material: PBMCs. The bases read TGTGCCAGCAGTCCACTAGACCACTCTGGGGCCAACGTCCTGACTTTC. This sequence encodes CASSPLDHSGANVLTF.